Presented here are 11 T cell receptor beta chains from one specimen sequenced in a study of blood T cell repertoires in COVID-19. Libraries were prepared by immunoSEQ multiplex PCR; TCRdb keeps only in-frame clonotypes and omits some of them. This table has 110,000 to 150,000 clones, 80% to 90% appearing once. The sequenced material came from peripheral blood. The receptor set was obtained from a man aged 55 to 70 with active or convalescent COVID-19.

The chain links TRBV4-2 to TRBJ2-1; TRBD2 matches 12 bases. V was clipped by 0 bases and J by 7 bases; unmatched bases: 7. The CDR3 is 17 amino acids. The V gene's germline CDR1 is LGHNA and CDR2 YNFKEQ. The CDR3 here is CASSQDLLAGGYNEQFF. In DNA form, the CDR3 reads TGTGCCAGCAGCCAAGACCTACTAGCGGGGGGTTATAATGAGCAGTTCTTC.

This chain connects TRBV5-1 to TRBJ2-1; D perhaps matches TRBD2 (6 bases). Trimming cost V 7 bases and J 1 base, with 21 bases left between them. CDR3 length: 17 amino acids. Germline lookup yields CDR1 SGHRS and CDR2 YFSETQ. The CDR3: CASGLREAEFSYNEQFF. In DNA, the CDR3 is TGCGCCAGCGGTCTGAGGGAGGCCGAATTTTCCTACAATGAGCAGTTCTTC.

The DNA for the CDR3 is TGCGCCAGCAGCCGCCGGGACAGGGGCGAGTATGAGCAGTTCTTC. This codes for CASSRRDRGEYEQFF. The chain is built from TRBV4-1 and TRBJ2-1; 10 bases match TRBD1. Germline V gene lookup returns CDR1 MGHRA and CDR2 YSYEKL. Trimming took 4 bases from V and 8 from J; bases not matched to a gene: 8. The CDR3 is 15 residues long.

This clone has only one observation. The chain carries TRBV11-2 and TRBJ1-1; tentative D call: TRBD1 (5 bases). From germline, CDR1 is SGHAT and CDR2 FQNNGV. This CDR3 comprises 14 residues. The V and J ends lost 5 bases and 3 bases respectively, with 13 bases between them. CDR3 bases: TGTGCCAGCAGCCCCCTGGGGGGATACACTGAAGCTTTCTTT. Amino acids: CASSPLGGYTEAFF.

This chain uses TRBV7-3 with TRBJ2-3; 7 nucleotides align to TRBD2. The CDR3 has 16 residues. Germline V gives CDR1 SGHTA, CDR2 FQGTGA. The trim removed 3 bases at V and 2 bases at J, leaving 8 bases unmatched. The CDR3 spells CASSLGPSGLTDTQYF. DNA for the CDR3: TGTGCCAGCAGCTTGGGGCCTAGCGGTCTCACAGATACGCAGTATTTT.

The table lists this clone with a count of one. The chain joins TRBV11-3 to TRBJ2-5, with 11 bases matching TRBD2. Germline assignment: CDR1 SGHNT and CDR2 YENEEA. V trimming: 5 bases; J trimming: 5 bases; junction bases outside the gene matches: 7. The CDR3 runs 15 residues. In DNA, the CDR3 is TGTGCCAGCAGCCAAGGGACTAGCGGCTTTGAGACCCAGTACTTC. Its translation is CASSQGTSGFETQYF. Filled out from reference TRBV11-3 and TRBJ2-5, the complete variable domain reads EAGVVQSPRYKIIEKKQPVAFWCNPISGHNTLYWYLQNLGQGPELLIRYENEEAVDDSQLPKDRFSAERLKGVDSTLKIQPAELGDSAVYLCASSQGTSGFETQYFGPGTRLLVL.

CDR3 in amino acids: CASTARQTNTEAFF. CDR3 DNA sequence: TGTGCCAGTACCGCCCGACAAACGAACACTGAAGCTTTCTTT. This sequence joins TRBV19 and TRBJ1-1, with D uncertain. The germline V and J ends were trimmed by 7 bases and 1 base, with 13 bases remaining between them. This CDR3 has 14 residues. Germline CDR1 LNHDA, CDR2 SQIVND (reference sequence).

This chain links TRBV27 with TRBJ2-2, with 7 bases aligning to TRBD2. Germline CDR1 reads MNHEY; CDR2 reads SMNVEV (reference sequence). Trimming took 5 bases from V and 6 from J; bases not matched to a gene: 9. CDR3 size: 15 residues. The CDR3 sequence is CASSPLRGGAGELFF. The DNA of the CDR3 is TGTGCCAGCAGTCCCCTAAGGGGAGGGGCCGGGGAGCTGTTTTTT.

This chain joins TRBV7-8 and TRBJ1-2; 7 bases line up with TRBD1. The trim removed 3 bases at V and 3 bases at J, leaving 13 bases unmatched. This CDR3 has 17 residues. Germline V gene lookup returns CDR1 SGHVS and CDR2 FQNEAQ. The CDR3 region has the DNA TGTGCCAGCAGCTTCGGTTTATGGCCCGGGACAGACTATGGCTACACCTTC. Residues: CASSFGLWPGTDYGYTF.

The chain has TRBV5-1 and TRBJ2-1; TRBD1 aligns across 8 bases. V gave up 0 bases and J gave up 7 bases; unmatched junction bases: 9. The CDR3 is made up of 16 amino acids. The germline V gene encodes CDR1 SGHRS and CDR2 YFSETQ. The CDR3 is CASSLARTGPINEQFF. The CDR3 DNA is TGCGCCAGCAGCTTGGCCAGGACAGGGCCCATAAATGAGCAGTTCTTC.

This sequence joins TRBV5-1 and TRBJ1-6; D gene uncertain. Germline V gene data show CDR1 as SGHRS and CDR2 as YFSETQ. The CDR3 has 16 amino acids. V shed 4 bases and J shed 6 bases, with 17 bases lying between them. In DNA, the CDR3 is TGCGCCAGCAGCCCGTCGGCCGGGTTGGGTAATTCACCCCTCCACTTT. Its translation is CASSPSAGLGNSPLHF.